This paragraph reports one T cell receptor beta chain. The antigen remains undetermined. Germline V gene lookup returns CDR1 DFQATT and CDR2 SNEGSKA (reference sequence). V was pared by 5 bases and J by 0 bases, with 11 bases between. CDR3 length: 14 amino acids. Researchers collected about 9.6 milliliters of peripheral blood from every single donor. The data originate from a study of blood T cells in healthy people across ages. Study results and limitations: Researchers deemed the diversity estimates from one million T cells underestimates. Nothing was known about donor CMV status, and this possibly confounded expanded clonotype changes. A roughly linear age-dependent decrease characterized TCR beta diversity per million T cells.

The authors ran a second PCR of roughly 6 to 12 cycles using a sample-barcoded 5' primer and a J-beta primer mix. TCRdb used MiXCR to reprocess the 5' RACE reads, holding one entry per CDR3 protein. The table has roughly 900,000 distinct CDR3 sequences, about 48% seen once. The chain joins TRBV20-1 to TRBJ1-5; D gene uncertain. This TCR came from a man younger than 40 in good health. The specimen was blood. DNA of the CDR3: TGCAGTGCTCCCCGGACGGATAGCAATCAGCCCCAGCATTTT. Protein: CSAPRTDSNQPQHF.